One T cell receptor beta chain is described in this entry. CDR1 and CDR2 (germline): MNHEY, SVGAGI. V lost 6 bases and J lost 6; bases outside the gene matches: 7. The CDR3 totals 13 residues. The sample belongs to a study of T cells in pancreatic ductal adenocarcinoma. Method: immunoSEQ multiplex PCR; TCRdb's copy keeps in-frame clones and lacks some. Of about 31,000 clones listed, around 94% are singletons. The selected patients with pancreatic ductal adenocarcinoma had surgery but no neoadjuvant therapy. The sequence was obtained from a human donor with pancreatic ductal adenocarcinoma. V is TRBV6-5 and J is TRBJ1-2, with 7 bases lining up with TRBD1. Sequenced material: PBMCs. The CDR3 DNA sequence: TGTGCCAGCAGGGCAGGGACAGTAGATGGCTACACCTTC. Its protein product is CASRAGTVDGYTF.